The 16 T cell receptor beta chains presented below share a single source sample, sequenced in a study of T cell repertoires in cytomegalovirus infection (dated by TCRdb to the late 2010s). This specimen's treatment or condition label, per the study, means: in vitro stimulation with specific CMV peptide epitopes to enrich CMV-specific T cells. No antigen has been assigned to these receptors. TCRdb records Illumina HiSeq 1500 as the sequencer. TCRdb itself trimmed the public reads at Q25 with fastp, ran MiXCR and retained productive beta chains. Duplicate CDR3 protein sequences are folded into a single record with the most common DNA and genes. The sample yields roughly 800,000 distinct CDR3 sequences; almost 30% were counted once. Around 12% of the sample lies in the top ten. Sequencing used cultured CD8+ T cells from PBMCs, obtained from culture after CMV antigen stimulation. These receptors all stem from a human donor in good health (CMV status not recorded). Some clones in this sample may be carry-over from other donors' samples.

V and J are TRBV19 and TRBJ2-1; D uncertain. The germline V gene has CDR1 LNHDA and CDR2 SQIVND (reference sequence). The CDR3 runs 13 residues. V lost 8 bases, J lost 8 bases, and 16 bases lay in between. The CDR3 DNA follows: TGTGCCAGTCAATCCGGTGGGTCAGATGAGCAGTTCTTC. Translation: CASQSGGSDEQFF.

This clonotype was found a few times. This chain joins TRBV6-5 and TRBJ2-2, with D unclear. CDR1 is MNHEY and CDR2 is SVGAGI in the germline V gene. V lost 2 bases, J lost 6 bases, and 7 bases lay in between. This CDR3 spans 13 amino acids. CDR3 in DNA: TGTGCCAGCAGTTACCCGTCAGCCGGGGAGCTGTTTTTT. Amino acid sequence: CASSYPSAGELFF.

The chain combines TRBV5-6 with TRBJ1-2; TRBD1 aligns across 7 bases. Germline CDR1 SGHDT, CDR2 YYEEEE. The CDR3 is 16 amino acids. Trimming took 5 bases from V and 1 from J; bases not matched to a gene: 11. CDR3 amino acids: CASRSGSGGFNYGYTF. CDR3 coding DNA: TGTGCCAGCAGATCAGGGTCAGGGGGGTTTAACTATGGCTACACCTTC.

The chain is built from TRBV15 and TRBJ1-4; 9 nucleotides match TRBD1. The V and J ends lost 1 base and 8 bases, in that order; junction bases with no gene match: 11. The CDR3 covers 17 residues. Germline V lookup: CDR1 LNHNV, CDR2 YYDKDF (reference sequence). Here the CDR3 DNA reads TGTGCCACCAGCAGAGTGGGACAGGGACGTCTTCGCGAAAAACTGTTTTTT. Encoded protein: CATSRVGQGRLREKLFF.

The chain carries TRBV4-2 and TRBJ1-2; no clear D gene. V gave up 3 bases and J gave up 8 bases, with 16 bases separating them. From germline, CDR1 is LGHNA and CDR2 YNFKEQ. The CDR3 totals 14 residues. The CDR3 loop reads CASSHPGAGKGYTF. DNA of the CDR3: TGTGCCAGCAGCCATCCAGGAGCGGGAAAGGGCTACACCTTC.

The V call is TRBV19, the J call TRBJ2-1, with 11 bases matching TRBD1. V lost 5 bases and J lost 7; bases outside the gene matches: 7. Germline V CDR1 and CDR2: LNHDA, SQIVND (reference sequence). The CDR3 contains 15 residues. The CDR3 nucleotides read TGTGCCAGTAGTCCATCGGACAGGGGGCGGAATGAGCAGTTCTTC. Translation: CASSPSDRGRNEQFF.

This clonotype has just a few counts. This chain connects TRBV6-5 to TRBJ2-1; tentative D call: TRBD1 (6 bases). V was clipped by 0 bases and J by 6 bases, with 18 bases between them. CDR3 length: 17 amino acids. CDR1 is MNHEY and CDR2 is SVGAGI in the germline V gene. DNA for the CDR3: TGTGCCAGCAGTTACTCAGGGGGTGAAAGGGCGGGCAATGAGCAGTTCTTC. Translating gives CASSYSGGERAGNEQFF.

V gene TRBV4-2 combines with J gene TRBJ1-5; D call uncertain. Per the germline V gene, CDR1 is LGHNA and CDR2 is YNFKEQ. V dropped 0 bases and J dropped 7 bases, with 10 bases sitting between them. There are 14 residues in the CDR3. DNA of the CDR3: TGTGCCAGCAGCCAAGATCCCTTCGTCCAGCCCCAGCATTTT. Its protein product is CASSQDPFVQPQHF.

This clonotype was seen a handful of times. V usage is TRBV7-9 and J usage is TRBJ1-1, with D possibly being TRBD1 (6 bases). Germline V gene lookup returns CDR1 SEHNR and CDR2 FQNEAQ (reference sequence). The CDR3 is 16 amino acids. The ends were cut back, 3 bases at V and 1 base at J, with 15 bases in the middle. The CDR3 DNA reads as TGTGCCAGCAGCTTCCCAGAGGGGGAGGGGAACACTGAAGCTTTCTTT. Its protein product is CASSFPEGEGNTEAFF.

This clonotype turned up a few times. V and J are TRBV5-1 and TRBJ2-1, with TRBD2 as a possible D gene (5 bases). The CDR3 runs to 16 residues. V was cut by 4 bases and J by 8 bases, with 22 bases left in between. Germline CDR1 is SGHRS and CDR2 is YFSETQ. The CDR3 loop is CASSTWAARGHDEQFF. The DNA for the CDR3 is TGCGCCAGCAGCACGTGGGCGGCACGAGGGCACGATGAGCAGTTCTTC.

V and J are TRBV13 and TRBJ1-1; no definite D call. CDR3 length equals 14 residues. CDR1 and CDR2 (germline): PRHDT, FYEKMQ (reference sequence). The V and J ends lost 5 bases and 5 bases respectively, with 15 bases between them. This chain's CDR3 is CASSGEGSRTEAFF. CDR3 in DNA: TGTGCCAGCAGCGGGGAGGGAAGTAGGACTGAAGCTTTCTTT.

This clonotype has more than one count but fewer than ten. The V call is TRBV27, the J call TRBJ2-1, with a weak D call TRBD2 (6 bases). This CDR3 is 16 amino acids long. V dropped 8 bases and J dropped 6 bases, with 23 bases sitting between them. Looked up from germline, CDR1 is MNHEY and CDR2 is SMNVEV (reference sequence). The chain's CDR3 is CASSLQIGLTLNEQFF. The CDR3 nucleotides are TGTGCCAGCTCGCTCCAAATCGGACTAACCCTCAATGAGCAGTTCTTC.

The chain is built from TRBV10-3 and TRBJ1-5; TRBD1 aligns across 7 bases. CDR3 size: 17 residues. The germline CDR1 and CDR2 sequences are ENHRY and SYGVKD. The V gene end was trimmed by 3 bases and the J gene end by 6 bases; junction bases not matched to a gene: 14. In DNA form, the CDR3 reads TGTGCCATCAGTGAAGTAGGGCTTCGACAGGGACCTCAGCCCCAGCATTTT. It translates to CAISEVGLRQGPQPQHF.

V and J are TRBV2 and TRBJ1-5; TRBD1 aligns across 8 bases. Looked up from germline, CDR1 is SNHLY and CDR2 is FYNNEI. The CDR3 spans 14 residues. The junction had 5 bases not matched to a gene; V was cut back by 3 bases and J by 7 bases. CDR3 sequence (DNA): TGTGCCAGCAGTGAGAGTACAGGGGGGCAGCCCCAGCATTTT. Its translation is CASSESTGGQPQHF.

This chain connects TRBV6-2 or TRBV6-3 to TRBJ1-5; no reliable D call. The length of the CDR3 is 14 residues. Trimming took 7 bases from V and 0 from J, leaving 10 bases between them. Germline values: CDR1 MNHEY, CDR2 SVGEGT. The CDR3 nucleotides read TGTGCCAGCACCGAGGAGTATAGCAATCAGCCCCAGCATTTT. Its translation: CASTEEYSNQPQHF.

The genes are TRBV7-9 and TRBJ2-3; a weak D match, TRBD1 (5 bases). The CDR3 is 15 residues long. The V gene lost 5 bases and the J gene lost 2 bases, with 14 bases spanning the gap. Germline V gives CDR1 SEHNR, CDR2 FQNEAQ (reference sequence). The CDR3 spells CASSPQGAITDTQYF. The CDR3 nucleotides are TGTGCCAGCAGCCCTCAAGGGGCTATCACAGATACGCAGTATTTT.